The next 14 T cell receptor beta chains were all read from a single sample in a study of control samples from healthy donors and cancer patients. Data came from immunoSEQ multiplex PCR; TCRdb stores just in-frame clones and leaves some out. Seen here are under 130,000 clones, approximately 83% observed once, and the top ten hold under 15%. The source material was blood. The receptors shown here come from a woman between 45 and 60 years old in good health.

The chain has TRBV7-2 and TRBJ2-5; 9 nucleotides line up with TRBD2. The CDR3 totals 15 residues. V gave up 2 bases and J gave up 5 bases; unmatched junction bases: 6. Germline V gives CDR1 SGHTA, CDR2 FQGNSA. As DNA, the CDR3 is TGTGCCAGCAGCTTATCGGCGGGGGGGCTGGAGACCCAGTACTTC. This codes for CASSLSAGGLETQYF. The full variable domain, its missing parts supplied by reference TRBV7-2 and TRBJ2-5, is GAGVSQSPSNKVTEKGKDVELRCDPISGHTALYWYRQSLGQGLEFLIYFQGNSAPDKSGLPSDRFSAERTGGSVSTLTIQRTQQEDSAVYLCASSLSAGGLETQYFGPGTRLLVL.

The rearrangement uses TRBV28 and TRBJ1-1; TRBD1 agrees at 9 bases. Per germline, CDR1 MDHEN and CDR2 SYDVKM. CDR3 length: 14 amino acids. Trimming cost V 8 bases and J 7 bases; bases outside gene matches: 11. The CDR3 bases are TGTGCCAGCGATCGAACGGGACAGGGAATTGAAGCTTTCTTT. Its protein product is CASDRTGQGIEAFF.

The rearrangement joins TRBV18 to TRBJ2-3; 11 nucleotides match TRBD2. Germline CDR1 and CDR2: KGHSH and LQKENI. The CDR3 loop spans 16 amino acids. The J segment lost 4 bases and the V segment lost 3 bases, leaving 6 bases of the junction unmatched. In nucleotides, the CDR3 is TGTGCCAGCTCACCTCTTAGCGGGGGGGCTGCAGATACGCAGTATTTT. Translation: CASSPLSGGAADTQYF.

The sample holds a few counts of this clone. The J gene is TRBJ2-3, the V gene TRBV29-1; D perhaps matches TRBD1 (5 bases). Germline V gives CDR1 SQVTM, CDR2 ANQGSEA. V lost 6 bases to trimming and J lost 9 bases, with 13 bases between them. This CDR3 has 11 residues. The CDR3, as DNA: TGCAGCGTCGCAAGGGGTGAAACGCAGTATTTT. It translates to CSVARGETQYF.

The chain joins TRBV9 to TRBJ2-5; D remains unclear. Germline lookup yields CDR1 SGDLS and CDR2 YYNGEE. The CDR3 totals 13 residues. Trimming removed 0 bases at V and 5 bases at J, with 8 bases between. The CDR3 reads CASSVASLETQYF. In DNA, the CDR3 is TGTGCCAGCAGCGTAGCTTCCCTGGAGACCCAGTACTTC.

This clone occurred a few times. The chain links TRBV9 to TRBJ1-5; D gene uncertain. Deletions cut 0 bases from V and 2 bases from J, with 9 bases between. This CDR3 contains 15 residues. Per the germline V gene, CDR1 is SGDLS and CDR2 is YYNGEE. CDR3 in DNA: TGTGCCAGCAGCGTAGCAGGTTTCGGCAATCAGCCCCAGCATTTT. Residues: CASSVAGFGNQPQHF.

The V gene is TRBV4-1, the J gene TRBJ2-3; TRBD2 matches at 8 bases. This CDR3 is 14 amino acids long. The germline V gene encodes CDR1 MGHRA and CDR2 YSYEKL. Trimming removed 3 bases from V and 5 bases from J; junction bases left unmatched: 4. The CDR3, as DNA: TGCGCCAGCAGCCAGAGCGGGGGCGGAGATACGCAGTATTTT. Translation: CASSQSGGGDTQYF.

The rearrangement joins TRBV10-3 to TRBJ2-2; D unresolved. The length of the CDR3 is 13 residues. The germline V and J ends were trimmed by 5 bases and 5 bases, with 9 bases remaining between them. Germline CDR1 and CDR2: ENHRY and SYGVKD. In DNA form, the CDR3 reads TGTGCCATCAGTCCAGAGGAAACCGGGGAGCTGTTTTTT. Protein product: CAISPEETGELFF.

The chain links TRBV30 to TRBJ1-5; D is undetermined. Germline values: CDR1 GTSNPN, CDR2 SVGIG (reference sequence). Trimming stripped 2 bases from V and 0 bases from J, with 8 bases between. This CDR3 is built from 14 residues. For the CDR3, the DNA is TGTGCCTGGAGTCAACTGGATAGCAATCAGCCCCAGCATTTT. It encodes CAWSQLDSNQPQHF.

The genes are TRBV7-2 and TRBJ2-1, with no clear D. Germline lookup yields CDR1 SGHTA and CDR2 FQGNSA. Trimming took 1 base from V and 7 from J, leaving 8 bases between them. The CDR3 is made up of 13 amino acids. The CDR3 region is CASSLDGSNEQFF. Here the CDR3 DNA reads TGTGCCAGCAGCTTAGACGGGTCTAATGAGCAGTTCTTC.

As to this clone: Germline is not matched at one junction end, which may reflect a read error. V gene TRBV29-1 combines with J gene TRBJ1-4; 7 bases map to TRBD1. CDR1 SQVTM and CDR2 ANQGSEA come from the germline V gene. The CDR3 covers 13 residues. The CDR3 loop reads CSVEGGSNEKLFF. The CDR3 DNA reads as TGCAGCGTGGAAGGGGGCTCTAATGAAAAACTGTTTTTT.

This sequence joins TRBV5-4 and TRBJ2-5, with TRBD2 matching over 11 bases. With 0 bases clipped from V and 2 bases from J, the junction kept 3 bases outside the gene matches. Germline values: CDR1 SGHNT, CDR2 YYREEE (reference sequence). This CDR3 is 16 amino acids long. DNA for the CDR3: TGTGCCAGCAGCTTGGATCTAGCGGGGGGACAAGAGACCCAGTACTTC. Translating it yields CASSLDLAGGQETQYF.

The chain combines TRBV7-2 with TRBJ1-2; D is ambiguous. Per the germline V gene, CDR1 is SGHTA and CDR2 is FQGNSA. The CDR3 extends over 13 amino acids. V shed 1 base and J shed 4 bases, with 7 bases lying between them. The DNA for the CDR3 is TGTGCCAGCAGCTTAGAGGGCATCTATGGCTACACCTTC. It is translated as CASSLEGIYGYTF.

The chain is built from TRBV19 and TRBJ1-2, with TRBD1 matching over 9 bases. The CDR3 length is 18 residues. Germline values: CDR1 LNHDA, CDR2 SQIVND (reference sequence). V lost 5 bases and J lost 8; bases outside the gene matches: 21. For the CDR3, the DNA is TGTGCCAGTAGTCTGAACTCCGGGACAGGGTACAAATTATTCGGCTACACCTTC. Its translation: CASSLNSGTGYKLFGYTF.